Listed below are T cell receptor beta chains from one sample, sequenced in a study of blood T cell repertoires in COVID-19. Measured with immunoSEQ multiplex PCR; TCRdb has only the in-frame clones, and not every one. The data show about 190,000 clones, roughly 87% seen once. Sequencing was performed on peripheral blood. The origin of the receptors is a man in his 60s with active or convalescent COVID-19. CDR3s include the opening cysteine and the closing phenylalanine or tryptophan. D genes are given only for firm matches.

TRBJ1-2,TRBV12-3/TRBV12-4,NA,TGTGCCAGCAGTTCTACAGGGTATGGCTACACCTTC,CASSSTGYGYTF
TRBJ2-1,TRBV4-1,NA,TGCGCCAGCAGCCAAGATAGTTCACTCAATGAGCAGTTCTTC,CASSQDSSLNEQFF
TRBJ2-4,TRBV5-4,NA,TGTGCCAGCAGCTTGAACGGAGTAAACATTCAGTACTTC,CASSLNGVNIQYF
TRBJ1-1,TRBV7-6,NA,TGTGCCAGCAGCTTGGATGGGACAACAAACACTGAAGCTTTCTTT,CASSLDGTTNTEAFF
TRBJ1-4,TRBV21-1,NA,TGTGCCAGCAGCTCAAGGGGACAGGGGGCGCCGCGGGTAGGAGAAAAACTGTTTTTT,CASSSRGQGAPRVGEKLFF
TRBJ1-1,TRBV15,NA,TGTGCCACCAGCAGCGTGACAGGTCTGAACACTGAAGCTTTCTTT,CATSSVTGLNTEAFF
TRBJ2-5,TRBV2,NA,TGTGCCAGCAGTGAACCTCCACAGGGAAGGGACCCACAAGAGACCCAGTACTTC,CASSEPPQGRDPQETQYF
TRBJ1-4,TRBV29-1,NA,TGCAGCGTTTTCGGACAGAATAATGAAAAACTGTTTTTT,CSVFGQNNEKLFF
TRBJ2-2,TRBV18,NA,TGTGCCAGCTCACCGGACACGGACCGGGTCAAGCTTTTT,CASSPDTDRVKLF
TRBJ1-2,TRBV7-9,TRBD1,TGTGCCAGCAGCCCCCCATTGCTTAGGGGGACAGGTAGGTATGGCTACACCTTC,CASSPPLLRGTGRYGYTF